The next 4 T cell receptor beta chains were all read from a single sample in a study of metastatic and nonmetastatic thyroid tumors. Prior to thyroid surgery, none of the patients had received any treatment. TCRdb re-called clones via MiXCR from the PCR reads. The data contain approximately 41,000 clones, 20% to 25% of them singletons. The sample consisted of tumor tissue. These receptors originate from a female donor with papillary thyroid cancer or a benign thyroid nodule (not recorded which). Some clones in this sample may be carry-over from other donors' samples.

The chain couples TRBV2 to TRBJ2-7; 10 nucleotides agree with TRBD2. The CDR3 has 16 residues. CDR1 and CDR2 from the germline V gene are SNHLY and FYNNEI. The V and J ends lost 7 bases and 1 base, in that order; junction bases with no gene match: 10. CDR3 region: CASTYFRTSGSYEQYF. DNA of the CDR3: TGTGCCAGCACCTATTTTAGGACTAGCGGATCCTACGAGCAGTACTTC.

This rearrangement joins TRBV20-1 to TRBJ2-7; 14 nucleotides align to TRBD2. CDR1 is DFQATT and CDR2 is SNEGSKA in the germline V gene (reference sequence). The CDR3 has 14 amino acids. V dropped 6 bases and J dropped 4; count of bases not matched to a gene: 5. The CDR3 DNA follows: TGCAGTGCCTCCGGGACTAGCGGGAGATACGAGCAGTACTTC. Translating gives CSASGTSGRYEQYF.

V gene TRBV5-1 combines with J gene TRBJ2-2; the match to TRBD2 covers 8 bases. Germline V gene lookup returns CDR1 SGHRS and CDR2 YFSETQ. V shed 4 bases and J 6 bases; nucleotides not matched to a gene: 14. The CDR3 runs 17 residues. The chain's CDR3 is CASSRPGAAGVSGELFF. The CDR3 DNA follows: TGCGCCAGCAGCAGGCCAGGGGCAGCGGGAGTTTCCGGGGAGCTGTTTTTT.

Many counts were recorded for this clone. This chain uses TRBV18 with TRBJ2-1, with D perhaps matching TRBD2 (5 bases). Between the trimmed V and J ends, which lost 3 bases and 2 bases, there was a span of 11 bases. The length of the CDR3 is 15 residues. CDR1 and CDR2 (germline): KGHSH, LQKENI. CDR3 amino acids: CASSPRTQTYNEQFF. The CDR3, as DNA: TGTGCCAGCTCACCCCGGACTCAAACCTACAATGAGCAGTTCTTC.